These T cell receptor beta chains were read from a single sample in a study of cytomegalovirus exposure and HLA in healthy donors. Some clones are missing from TCRdb's copy, which holds only in-frame ones; the method was immunoSEQ multiplex PCR. The sample table includes 70,000 or so clones. Sequencing was done on a sample of PBMCs. These receptors all come from a boy younger than 18 in good health and CMV-seronegative. Both conserved end residues are part of each CDR3. The D gene is left open where the match is weak.

v_call: TRBV5-1
d_call: TRBD2
j_call: TRBJ2-1
cdr3_aa: CASSLPPWDGRATSSYNEQFF
cdr3_nt: TGCGCCAGCAGCTTGCCGCCTTGGGACGGGAGGGCCACTAGCTCCTACAATGAGCAGTTCTTC

v_call: TRBV9
d_call: TRBD1
j_call: TRBJ1-1
cdr3_aa: CASSATGTGDEAFF
cdr3_nt: TGTGCCAGCAGCGCCACCGGGACAGGGGATGAAGCTTTCTTT

v_call: TRBV5-4
d_call: TRBD1
j_call: TRBJ2-2
cdr3_aa: CASSLGPTGGTGELFF
cdr3_nt: TGTGCCAGCAGCTTGGGTCCGACAGGGGGCACCGGGGAGCTGTTTTTT

v_call: TRBV29-1
d_call: .
j_call: TRBJ2-3
cdr3_aa: CSVEGQVTSTDTQYF
cdr3_nt: TGCAGCGTTGAAGGGCAGGTTACTAGCACAGATACGCAGTATTTT

v_call: TRBV4-3
d_call: .
j_call: TRBJ1-2
cdr3_aa: CASSQEPGFNYGYTF
cdr3_nt: TGCGCCAGCAGCCAAGAACCGGGATTTAACTATGGCTACACCTTC

v_call: TRBV6-1
d_call: TRBD1
j_call: TRBJ1-6
cdr3_aa: CASSGGQGNSPLHF
cdr3_nt: TGTGCCAGCAGTGGGGGACAGGGGAATTCACCCCTCCACTTT

v_call: TRBV5-4
d_call: TRBD1
j_call: TRBJ2-2
cdr3_aa: CASSLGGQGYTGELFF
cdr3_nt: TGTGCCAGCAGCTTGGGTGGACAGGGGTACACCGGGGAGCTGTTTTTT

v_call: TRBV15
d_call: .
j_call: TRBJ2-1
cdr3_aa: CATREGDSDNEQFF
cdr3_nt: TGTGCCACCAGGGAGGGAGATTCCGACAATGAGCAGTTCTTC

v_call: TRBV5-1
d_call: TRBD1
j_call: TRBJ1-2
cdr3_aa: CASSDGTAVVGYTF
cdr3_nt: TGCGCCAGCAGCGACGGGACAGCCGTCGTGGGCTACACCTTC

v_call: TRBV7-9
d_call: .
j_call: TRBJ2-4
cdr3_aa: CASSLAGGGDGAKNIQYF
cdr3_nt: TGTGCCAGCAGCTTAGCGGGAGGAGGAGATGGAGCCAAAAACATTCAGTACTTC

v_call: TRBV9
d_call: TRBD1
j_call: TRBJ1-3
cdr3_aa: CASSVGTGAGNTIYF
cdr3_nt: TGTGCCAGCAGCGTAGGGACAGGGGCTGGAAACACCATATATTTT

v_call: TRBV28
d_call: TRBD1
j_call: TRBJ1-1
cdr3_aa: CASSPLDRGGTEAFF
cdr3_nt: TGTGCCAGCAGTCCACTGGACAGGGGAGGGACTGAAGCTTTCTTT

v_call: TRBV11-1
d_call: TRBD1
j_call: TRBJ2-7
cdr3_aa: CASSSNRDREDYEQYF
cdr3_nt: TGTGCCAGCAGCTCAAACCGGGACAGGGAAGACTACGAGCAGTACTTC

v_call: TRBV10-3
d_call: .
j_call: TRBJ2-7
cdr3_aa: CAIRPGRGGGEQYF
cdr3_nt: TGTGCCATCAGACCGGGACGGGGAGGGGGCGAGCAGTACTTC